This TCR beta chain was sequenced during a study of CD8+ T cells in alopecia areata. The treatment is: oral pan-JAK inhibitor, 5-10 mg twice daily. Peripheral blood, together with lesional scalp punch biopsies, was collected from alopecia areata patients. CDR1 and CDR2 (germline): SGHVS, FNYEAQ. J was trimmed by 1 base and V by 2 bases; bases with no gene match: 4. The CDR3 has 15 amino acids. RNA, once extracted, was reverse transcribed into cDNA for use as the sequencing template. Here immunoSEQ multiplex PCR was the method, and the copy in TCRdb shows in-frame clones only, minus some. The table has about 99,000 clones, under 90% seen once.

The chain is built from TRBV7-6 and TRBJ2-5; 7 bases map to TRBD2. The sample here was CD8+ T cells sorted from blood, taken between weeks 30 and 35, from a patient treated with tofacitinib. The sequence derives from a human donor with alopecia areata. CDR3: CASSLLGGGQETQYF. DNA of the CDR3: TGTGCCAGCAGCTTACTTGGCGGGGGCCAAGAGACCCAGTACTTC.